This T cell receptor (beta chain) stems from a study of CD4 T cells in relation to SARS-CoV-2 and coronaviruses (dated by TCRdb to the early 2020s). Study-level background: In the ViraFEST assay, PBMCs were cultured with antigen for roughly ten days, after which TCR beta CDR3s were sequenced to identify clonal expansions specific to the antigen. A median age of 38.5 years, with a range of 21 to 72 years, was recorded for the full convalescent cohort of approximately 12 patients. Of the roughly 12 convalescent patients, 8 were male and 4 were female, and two of the subjects were Hispanic. Using patient-derived lymphoblastoid cell lines, the shared crossreactive spike epitopes were mapped to their HLA restriction. At the level of individual TCR clonotypes, the study evaluated whether memory CD4+ T cells crossreact between the spike proteins of SARS-CoV-2 and those of common cold coronaviruses. The Adaptive Biotechnologies TCR-sequencing kit was used to sequence samples from three pre-COVID donors and the naive versus memory experiments, while other data came from Illumina-based sequencing. Expansion assays from other donors in the study were sequenced with a different, Illumina-based TCR-beta assay. Results the study describes overall, beyond this receptor: Pre-pandemic and post-infection samples were not both contributed by any donor, so tracing of the source of pre-existing responses was limited. Significantly weaker SARS-CoV-2-driven expansion was shown by crossreactive clones than by monoreactive clones, consistent with antigenic imprinting. Because the crossreactivity analysis focused on spike protein, crossreactivity against other viral proteins was not assessed. Sequencing of naive versus memory cells indicated that the assay detects memory recall responses, not primary responses primed during culture. Around two thirds of donors had memory CD4+ clonotypes that crossrecognized SARS-CoV-2 and at least one common cold coronavirus spike. The study was constrained by small numbers of patients and of tested TCRs.

V was cut back by 5 bases and J by 2 bases, leaving a gap of 15 bases between them. The germline V gene yields SNHLY for CDR1 and FYNNEI for CDR2. Spanning cysteine to phenylalanine, the CDR3 consists of 15 amino acids. Just the 45-base CDR3 DNA is kept, in frame starting at base 1. To separate naive from memory CD4+ T cells, cryopreserved PBMCs first underwent CD4 enrichment and then EasySep naive CD4+ T cell enrichment. Sorted naive or memory CD4+ T cells (about 100,000) were grown at a 1:1 ratio with T cell-depleted PBMCs and CEF peptides for roughly ten days. Triplicate replicate wells were generally used for each peptide culture condition. PBMCs were isolated from leukapheresis product or whole blood by Ficoll-Paque PLUS gradient centrifugation. The PBMCs went either fresh into the expansion assay or into cryopreservation at -140 degrees C. The QIAamp Micro DNA Kit was used to extract genomic DNA from the CD4+ T cells.

CEF-cultured naive and memory CD4+ T cell DNA received survey-level immunoSEQ TCR-beta sequencing. On the authors' methods: During preprocessing, nonproductive sequences were removed, along with CDR3s that did not begin with C, did not end with F or W, or were shorter than 7 amino acids. Antigen-specific clonotypes were called with the MANAFEST web app on the basis of expansion relative to the reference and to other culture wells. A clone was considered positive if significant expansion relative to the reference culture was observed in 2 of 3 replicate wells at an FDR below 0.05. To be called positive, a clone also had to show significant expansion compared with every other tandem well and an odds ratio greater than 5. Cultured and uncultured naive and memory CD4+ repertoires were searched for CDR3s previously identified as spike- and CEF-reactive. CDR3 homology was measured as pairwise Levenshtein distance, computed with the stringdist R package after trimming three terminal residues from each end. In its TCRdb copy, this immuneACCESS table keeps in-frame sequences only and misses some clones. Where compared with another copy, unresolved V genes explain less than half of these, and the others have no known cause. The DNA was the basis for D and trimming; V, J and clone size are from that table. The sample table holds some 45,000 clones, of which roughly 82% were seen once. Approximately 1.5% of the sample is in the top ten clones.

Of note for this clone: The antigen it binds to is not known. Base qualities are missing; no much larger clone stands one base away.

The sequence joins TRBV2 to TRBJ2-5, with TRBD1 as a weak D call on 6 bases. The clonotype originates from an adult with COVID-19. The sequenced material came from naive CD4+ T cells from PBMCs, cultured in vitro. Reading the label with the study, this specimen's cell subset or site is: naive CD4+ T cells isolated by negative enrichment. Here is the DNA: TGTGCCAGCAGTTTAACAGGGCTCCGACAAGAGACCCAGTACTTC. Translated, it reads CASSLTGLRQETQYF.